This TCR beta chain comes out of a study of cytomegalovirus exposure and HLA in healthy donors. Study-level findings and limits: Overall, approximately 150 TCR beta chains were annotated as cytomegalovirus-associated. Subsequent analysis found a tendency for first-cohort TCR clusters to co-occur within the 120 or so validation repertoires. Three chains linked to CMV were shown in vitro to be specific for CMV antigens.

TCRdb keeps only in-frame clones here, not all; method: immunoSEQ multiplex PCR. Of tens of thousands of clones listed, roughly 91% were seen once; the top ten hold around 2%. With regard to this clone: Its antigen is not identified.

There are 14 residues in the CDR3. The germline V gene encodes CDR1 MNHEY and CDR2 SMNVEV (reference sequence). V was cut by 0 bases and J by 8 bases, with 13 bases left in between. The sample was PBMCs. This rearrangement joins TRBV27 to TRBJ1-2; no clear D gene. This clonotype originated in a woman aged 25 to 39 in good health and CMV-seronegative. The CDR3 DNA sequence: TGTGCCAGCAGTTTATCTCCCGAATCCGGGGGCTACACCTTC. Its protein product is CASSLSPESGGYTF.